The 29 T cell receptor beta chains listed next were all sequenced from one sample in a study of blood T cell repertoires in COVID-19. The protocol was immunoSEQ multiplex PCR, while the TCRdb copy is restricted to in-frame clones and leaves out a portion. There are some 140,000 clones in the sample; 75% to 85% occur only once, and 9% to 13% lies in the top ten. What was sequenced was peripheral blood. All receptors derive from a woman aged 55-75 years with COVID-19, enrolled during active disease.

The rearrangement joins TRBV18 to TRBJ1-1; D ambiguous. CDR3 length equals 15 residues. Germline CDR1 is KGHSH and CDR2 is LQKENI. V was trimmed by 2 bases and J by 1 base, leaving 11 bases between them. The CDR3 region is CASSPSRGRNTEAFF. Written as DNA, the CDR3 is TGTGCCAGCTCACCATCCCGGGGTAGGAACACTGAAGCTTTCTTT.

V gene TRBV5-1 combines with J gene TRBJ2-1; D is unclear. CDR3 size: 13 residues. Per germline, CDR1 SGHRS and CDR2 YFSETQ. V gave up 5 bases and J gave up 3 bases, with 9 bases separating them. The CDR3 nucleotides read TGCGCCAGCAGGTCCGAGCTCTACAATGAGCAGTTCTTC. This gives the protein CASRSELYNEQFF.

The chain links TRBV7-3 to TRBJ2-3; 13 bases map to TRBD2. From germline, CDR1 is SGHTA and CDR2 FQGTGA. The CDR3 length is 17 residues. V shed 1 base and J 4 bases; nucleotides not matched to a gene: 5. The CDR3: CASSLITSGRAADTQYF. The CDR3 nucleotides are TGTGCCAGCAGCTTAATAACTAGCGGGAGGGCCGCAGATACGCAGTATTTT.

The CDR3 protein is CASSLGRAAKEGYTF. The CDR3 DNA reads TGTGCCAGCAGCTTAGGCAGGGCCGCAAAAGAGGGCTACACCTTC. This chain links TRBV7-8 with TRBJ1-2; weak D call: TRBD1 (5 bases). The CDR3 spans 15 residues. With 1 base removed from V and 8 bases from J, the gap between germline ends came to 17 bases. Germline assignment: CDR1 SGHVS and CDR2 FQNEAQ.

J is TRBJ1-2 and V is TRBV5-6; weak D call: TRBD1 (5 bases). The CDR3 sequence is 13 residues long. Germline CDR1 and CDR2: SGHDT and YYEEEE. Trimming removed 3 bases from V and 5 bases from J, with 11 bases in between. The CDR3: CASSSRDNYGYTF. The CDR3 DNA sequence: TGTGCCAGCAGCTCCAGGGATAATTATGGCTACACCTTC.

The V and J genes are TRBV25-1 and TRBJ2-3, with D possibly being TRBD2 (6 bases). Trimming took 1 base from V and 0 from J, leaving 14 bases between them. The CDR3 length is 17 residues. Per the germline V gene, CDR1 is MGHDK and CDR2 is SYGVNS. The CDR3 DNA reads TGTGCCAGCAGTGAATCCAGATCCGGGACTAGCACAGATACGCAGTATTTT. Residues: CASSESRSGTSTDTQYF.

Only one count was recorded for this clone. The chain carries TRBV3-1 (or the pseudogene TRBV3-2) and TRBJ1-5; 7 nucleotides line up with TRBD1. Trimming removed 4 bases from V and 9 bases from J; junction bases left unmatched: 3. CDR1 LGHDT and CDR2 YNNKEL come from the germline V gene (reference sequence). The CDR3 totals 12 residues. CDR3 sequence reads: CASSRQGGPQHF. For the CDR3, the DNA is TGTGCCAGCAGCCGACAGGGAGGGCCCCAGCATTTT.

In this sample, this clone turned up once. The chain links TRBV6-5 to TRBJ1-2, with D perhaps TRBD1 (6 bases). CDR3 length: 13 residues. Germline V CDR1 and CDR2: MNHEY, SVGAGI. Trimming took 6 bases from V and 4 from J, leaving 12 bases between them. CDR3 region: CASSFDRIYGYTF. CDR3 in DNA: TGTGCCAGCAGCTTCGACAGGATCTATGGCTACACCTTC.

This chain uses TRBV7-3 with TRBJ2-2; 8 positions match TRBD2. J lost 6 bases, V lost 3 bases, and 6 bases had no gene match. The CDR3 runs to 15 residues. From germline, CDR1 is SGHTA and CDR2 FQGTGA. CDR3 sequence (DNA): TGTGCCAGCAGCTTGAATAGCGGGGTACCCGGGGAGCTGTTTTTT. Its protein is CASSLNSGVPGELFF.

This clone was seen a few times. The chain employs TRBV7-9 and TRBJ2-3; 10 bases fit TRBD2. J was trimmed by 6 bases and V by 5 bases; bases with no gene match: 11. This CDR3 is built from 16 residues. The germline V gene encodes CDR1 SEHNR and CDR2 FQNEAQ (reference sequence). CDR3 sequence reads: CASSPPPTSGRDTQYF. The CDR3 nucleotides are TGTGCCAGCAGCCCCCCGCCGACTAGCGGGCGGGATACGCAGTATTTT.

CDR3 coding DNA: TGCGCCAGCAGCCAAGGGACTAGCGTCACCGGGGAGCTGTTTTTT. Protein product: CASSQGTSVTGELFF. The V gene is TRBV4-1, the J gene TRBJ2-2; 9 bases are shared with TRBD2. J gave up 4 bases and V 1 base, and 1 base lay outside the gene matches. The CDR3 contains 15 residues. Germline loops: CDR1 MGHRA, CDR2 YSYEKL.

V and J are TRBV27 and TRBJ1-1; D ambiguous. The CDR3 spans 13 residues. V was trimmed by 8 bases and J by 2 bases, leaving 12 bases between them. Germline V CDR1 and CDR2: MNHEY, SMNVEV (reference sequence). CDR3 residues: CASDRLKNTEAFF. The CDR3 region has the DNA TGTGCCAGCGATAGACTGAAAAACACTGAAGCTTTCTTT.

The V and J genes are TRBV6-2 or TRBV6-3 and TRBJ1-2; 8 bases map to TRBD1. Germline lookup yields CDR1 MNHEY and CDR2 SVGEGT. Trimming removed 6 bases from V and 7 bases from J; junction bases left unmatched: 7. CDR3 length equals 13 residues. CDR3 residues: CASSQTGGGGYTF. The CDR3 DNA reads TGTGCCAGCAGCCAAACAGGGGGTGGTGGCTACACCTTC.

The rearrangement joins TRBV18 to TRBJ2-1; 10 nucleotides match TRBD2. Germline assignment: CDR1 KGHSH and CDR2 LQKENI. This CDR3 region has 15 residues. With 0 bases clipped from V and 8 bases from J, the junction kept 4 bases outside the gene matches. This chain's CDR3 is CASSPPGLAFDEQFF. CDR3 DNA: TGTGCCAGCTCACCACCGGGACTAGCGTTTGATGAGCAGTTCTTC. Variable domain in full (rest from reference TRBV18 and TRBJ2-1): NAGVMQNPRHLVRRRGQEARLRCSPMKGHSHVYWYRQLPEEGLKFMVYLQKENIIDESGMPKERFSAEFPKEGPSILRIQQVVRGDSAAYFCASSPPGLAFDEQFFGPGTRLTVL.

CDR3 region: CASSSRHTLANYGYTF. The CDR3 DNA is TGTGCCAGCAGTTCAAGACATACGTTAGCTAACTATGGCTACACCTTC. The chain combines TRBV6-5 with TRBJ1-2; D remains unclear. Trimming cost V 4 bases and J 0 bases, with 15 bases left between them. This CDR3 region has 16 residues. The germline gives CDR1 MNHEY, CDR2 SVGAGI.

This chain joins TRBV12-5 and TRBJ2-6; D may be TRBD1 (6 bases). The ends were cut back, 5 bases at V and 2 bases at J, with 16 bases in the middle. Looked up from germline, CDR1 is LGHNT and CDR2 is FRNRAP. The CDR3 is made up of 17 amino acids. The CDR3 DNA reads TGTGCTAGTGGTCTATATACAGGGAGCGCTGGGGCCAACGTCCTGACTTTC. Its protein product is CASGLYTGSAGANVLTF.

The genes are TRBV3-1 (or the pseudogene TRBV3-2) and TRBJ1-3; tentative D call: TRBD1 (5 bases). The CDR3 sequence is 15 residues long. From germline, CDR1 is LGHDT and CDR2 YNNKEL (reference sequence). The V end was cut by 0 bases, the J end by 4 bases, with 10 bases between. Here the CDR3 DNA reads TGTGCCAGCAGCCAAGATCCAGGGTCGGGAAACACCATATATTTT. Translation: CASSQDPGSGNTIYF.

CDR3 in amino acids: CAASGLGEKLFF. CDR3 nucleotide sequence: TGTGCCGCTTCAGGGTTGGGTGAAAAACTGTTTTTT. The chain employs TRBV10-3 and TRBJ1-4; a weak D match, TRBD1 (5 bases). Germline V lookup: CDR1 ENHRY, CDR2 SYGVKD. The CDR3 has 12 residues. Deletions cut 11 bases from V and 7 bases from J, with 14 bases between.

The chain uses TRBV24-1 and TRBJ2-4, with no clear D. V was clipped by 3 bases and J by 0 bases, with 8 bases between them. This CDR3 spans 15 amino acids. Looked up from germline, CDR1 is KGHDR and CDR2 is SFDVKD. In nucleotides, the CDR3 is TGTGCCACCAGTGATGCCTCGGTAGCCAAAAACATTCAGTACTTC. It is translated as CATSDASVAKNIQYF.

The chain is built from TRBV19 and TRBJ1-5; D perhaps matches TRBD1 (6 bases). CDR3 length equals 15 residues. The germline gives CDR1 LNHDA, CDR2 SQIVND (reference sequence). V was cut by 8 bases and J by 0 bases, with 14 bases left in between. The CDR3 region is CASSTTGNSNQPQHF. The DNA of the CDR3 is TGTGCCAGTTCGACTACAGGGAATAGCAATCAGCCCCAGCATTTT.

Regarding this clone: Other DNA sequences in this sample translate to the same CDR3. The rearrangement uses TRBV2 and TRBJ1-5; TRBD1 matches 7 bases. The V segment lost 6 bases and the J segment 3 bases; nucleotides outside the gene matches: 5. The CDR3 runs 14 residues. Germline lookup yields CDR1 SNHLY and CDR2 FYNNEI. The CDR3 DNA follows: TGTGCCAGCAGACAGGGGCTATCCAATCAGCCCCAGCATTTT. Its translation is CASRQGLSNQPQHF.

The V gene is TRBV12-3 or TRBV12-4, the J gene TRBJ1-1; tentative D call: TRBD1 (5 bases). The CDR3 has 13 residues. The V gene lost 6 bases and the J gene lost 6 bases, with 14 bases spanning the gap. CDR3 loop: CASSRALIAEAFF. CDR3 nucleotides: TGTGCCAGCAGCAGGGCCTTAATAGCTGAAGCTTTCTTT.

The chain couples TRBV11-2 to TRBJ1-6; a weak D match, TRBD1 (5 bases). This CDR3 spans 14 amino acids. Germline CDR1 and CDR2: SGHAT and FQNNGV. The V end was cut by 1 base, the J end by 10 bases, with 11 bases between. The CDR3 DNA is TGTGCCAGCAGCTTAGTGGGAGGGGAATCACCCCTCCACTTT. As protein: CASSLVGGESPLHF.

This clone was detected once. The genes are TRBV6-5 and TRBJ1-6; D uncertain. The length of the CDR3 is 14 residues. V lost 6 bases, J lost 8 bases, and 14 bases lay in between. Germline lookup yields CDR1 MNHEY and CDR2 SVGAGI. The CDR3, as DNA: TGTGCCAGCAGCAGCCATCGGGAGGATTCACCCCTCCACTTT. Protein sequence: CASSSHREDSPLHF.

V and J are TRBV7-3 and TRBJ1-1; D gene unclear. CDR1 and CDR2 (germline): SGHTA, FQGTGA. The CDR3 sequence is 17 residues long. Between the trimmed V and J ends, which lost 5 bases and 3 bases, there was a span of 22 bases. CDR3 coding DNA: TGTGCCAGCAGCCCTACCAGACATGGCCCACCGGACACTGAAGCTTTCTTT. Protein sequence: CASSPTRHGPPDTEAFF.

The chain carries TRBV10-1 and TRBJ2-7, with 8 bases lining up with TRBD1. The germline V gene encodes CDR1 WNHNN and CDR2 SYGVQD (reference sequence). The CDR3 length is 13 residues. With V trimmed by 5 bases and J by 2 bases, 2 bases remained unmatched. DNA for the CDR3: TGCGCCAGCAGTCCGGGACAGGCCTACGAGCAGTACTTC. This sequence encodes CASSPGQAYEQYF.

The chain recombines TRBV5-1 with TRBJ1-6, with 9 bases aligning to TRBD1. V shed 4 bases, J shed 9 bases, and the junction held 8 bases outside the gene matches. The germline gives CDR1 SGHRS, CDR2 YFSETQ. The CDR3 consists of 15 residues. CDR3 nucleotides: TGCGCCAGCAGCCCCGGGACAGGGAAGGGTTCACCCCTCCACTTT. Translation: CASSPGTGKGSPLHF.

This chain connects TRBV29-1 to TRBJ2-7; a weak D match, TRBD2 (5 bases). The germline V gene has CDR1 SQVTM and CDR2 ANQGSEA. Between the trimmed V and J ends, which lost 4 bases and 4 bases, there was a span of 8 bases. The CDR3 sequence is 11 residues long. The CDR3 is CSVGSGYEQYF. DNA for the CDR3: TGCAGCGTTGGTTCGGGGTACGAGCAGTACTTC.

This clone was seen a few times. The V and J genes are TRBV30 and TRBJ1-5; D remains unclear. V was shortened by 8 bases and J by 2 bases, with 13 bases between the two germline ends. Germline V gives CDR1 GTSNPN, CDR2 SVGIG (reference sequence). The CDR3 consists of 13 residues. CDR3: CALDWGGNQPQHF. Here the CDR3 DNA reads TGTGCCCTGGATTGGGGAGGCAATCAGCCCCAGCATTTT. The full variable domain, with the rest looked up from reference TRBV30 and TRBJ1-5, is SQTIHQWPATLVQPVGSPLSLECTVEGTSNPNLYWYRQAAGRGLQLLFYSVGIGQISSEVPQNLSASRPQDRQFILSSKKLLLSDSGFYLCALDWGGNQPQHFGDGTRLSIL.